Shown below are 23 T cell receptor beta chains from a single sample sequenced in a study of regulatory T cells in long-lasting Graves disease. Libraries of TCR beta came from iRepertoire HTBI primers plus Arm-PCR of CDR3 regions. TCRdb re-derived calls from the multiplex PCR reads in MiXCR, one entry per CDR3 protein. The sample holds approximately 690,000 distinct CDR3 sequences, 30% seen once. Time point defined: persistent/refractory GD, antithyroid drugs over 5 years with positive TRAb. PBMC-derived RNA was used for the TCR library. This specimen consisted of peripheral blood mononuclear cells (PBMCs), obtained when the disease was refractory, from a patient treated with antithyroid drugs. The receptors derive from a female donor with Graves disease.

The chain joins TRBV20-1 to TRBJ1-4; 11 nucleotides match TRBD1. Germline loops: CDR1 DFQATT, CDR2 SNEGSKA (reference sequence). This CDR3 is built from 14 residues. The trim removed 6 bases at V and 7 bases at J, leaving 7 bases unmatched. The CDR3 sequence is CSAGTGGLSEKLFF. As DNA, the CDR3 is TGCAGTGCGGGGACAGGGGGTTTGAGTGAAAAACTGTTTTTT.

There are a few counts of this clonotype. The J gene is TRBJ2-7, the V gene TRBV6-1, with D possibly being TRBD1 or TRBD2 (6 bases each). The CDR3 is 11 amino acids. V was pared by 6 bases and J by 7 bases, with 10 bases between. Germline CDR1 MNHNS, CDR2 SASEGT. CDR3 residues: CASSRGQEQYF. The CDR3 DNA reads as TGTGCCAGCAGCCGGGGGCAAGAGCAGTACTTC.

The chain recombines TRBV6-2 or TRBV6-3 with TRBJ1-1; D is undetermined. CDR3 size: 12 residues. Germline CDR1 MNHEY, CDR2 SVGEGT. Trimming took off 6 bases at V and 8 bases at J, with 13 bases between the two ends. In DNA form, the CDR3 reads TGTGCCAGCAGATCGACACTAGTCGAAGCTTTCTTT. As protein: CASRSTLVEAFF.

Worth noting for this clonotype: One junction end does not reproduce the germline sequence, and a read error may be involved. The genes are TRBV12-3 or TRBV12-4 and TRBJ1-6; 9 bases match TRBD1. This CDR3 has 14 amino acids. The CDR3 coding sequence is TGTGCCGGCAGTGAGGGACAGGGAAGATCACCCCTCCACTTT. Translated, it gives CAGSEGQGRSPLHF.

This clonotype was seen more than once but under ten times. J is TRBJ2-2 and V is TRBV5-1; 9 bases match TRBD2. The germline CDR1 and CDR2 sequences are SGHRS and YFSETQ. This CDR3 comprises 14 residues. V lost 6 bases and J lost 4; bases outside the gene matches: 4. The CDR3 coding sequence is TGCGCCAGCAAAGGGACTAGCTCCACCGGGGAGCTGTTTTTT. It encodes CASKGTSSTGELFF.

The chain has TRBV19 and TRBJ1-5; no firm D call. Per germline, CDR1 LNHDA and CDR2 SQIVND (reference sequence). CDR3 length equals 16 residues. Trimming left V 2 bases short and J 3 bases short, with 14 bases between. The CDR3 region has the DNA TGTGCCAGTAGTATAAGTTGGCAGGTCCTCAATCAGCCCCAGCATTTT. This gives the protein CASSISWQVLNQPQHF.

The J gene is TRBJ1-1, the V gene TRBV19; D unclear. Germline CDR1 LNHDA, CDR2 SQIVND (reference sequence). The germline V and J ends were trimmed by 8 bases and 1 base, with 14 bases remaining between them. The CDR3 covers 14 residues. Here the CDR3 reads CASGRVVGNTEAFF. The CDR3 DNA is TGTGCCAGTGGTCGGGTCGTGGGGAACACTGAAGCTTTCTTT.

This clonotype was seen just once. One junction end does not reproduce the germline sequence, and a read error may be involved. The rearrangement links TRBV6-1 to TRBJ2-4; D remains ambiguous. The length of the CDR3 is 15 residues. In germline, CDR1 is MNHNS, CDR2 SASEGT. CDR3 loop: CAGRIGPLPQNIQYF. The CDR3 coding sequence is TGTGCCGGCAGGATAGGGCCACTGCCACAAAACATTCAGTACTTC.

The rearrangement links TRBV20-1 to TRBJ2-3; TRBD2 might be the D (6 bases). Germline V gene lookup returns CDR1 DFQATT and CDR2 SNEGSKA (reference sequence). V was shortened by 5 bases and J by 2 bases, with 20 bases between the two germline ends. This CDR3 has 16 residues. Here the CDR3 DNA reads TGCAGTGCTTCCGATGGCCCAAGCGGGCCCACAGATACGCAGTATTTT. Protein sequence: CSASDGPSGPTDTQYF.

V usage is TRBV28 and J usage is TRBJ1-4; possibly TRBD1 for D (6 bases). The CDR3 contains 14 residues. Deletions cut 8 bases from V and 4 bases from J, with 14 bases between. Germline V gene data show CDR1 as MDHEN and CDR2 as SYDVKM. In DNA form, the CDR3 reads TGTGCCAGCTCCCAGGGGACTGTTAATGAAAAACTGTTTTTT. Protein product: CASSQGTVNEKLFF. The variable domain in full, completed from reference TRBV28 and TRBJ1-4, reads DVKVTQSSRYLVKRTGEKVFLECVQDMDHENMFWYRQDPGLGLRLIYFSYDVKMKEKGDIPEGYSVSREKKERFSLILESASTNQTSMYLCASSQGTVNEKLFFGSGTQLSVL.

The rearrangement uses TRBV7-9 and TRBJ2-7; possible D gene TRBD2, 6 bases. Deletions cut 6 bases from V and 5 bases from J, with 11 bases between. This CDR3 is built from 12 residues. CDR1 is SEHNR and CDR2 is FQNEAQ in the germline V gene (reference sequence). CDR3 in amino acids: CASSLPGDEQYF. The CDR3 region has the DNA TGTGCCAGCAGTTTGCCGGGGGACGAGCAGTACTTC.

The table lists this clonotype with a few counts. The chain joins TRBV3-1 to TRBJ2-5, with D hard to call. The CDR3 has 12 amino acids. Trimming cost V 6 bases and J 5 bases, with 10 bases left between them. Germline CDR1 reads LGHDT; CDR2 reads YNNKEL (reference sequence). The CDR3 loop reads CASRSLTETQYF. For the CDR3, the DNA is TGTGCCAGCAGATCCTTAACGGAGACCCAGTACTTC.

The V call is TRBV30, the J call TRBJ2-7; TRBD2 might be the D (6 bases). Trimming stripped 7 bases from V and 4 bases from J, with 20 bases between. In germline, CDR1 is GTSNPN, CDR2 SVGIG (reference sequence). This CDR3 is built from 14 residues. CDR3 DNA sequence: TGTGCCTCCCGAGGGAGGCAGGGCCAATACGAGCAGTACTTC. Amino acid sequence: CASRGRQGQYEQYF.

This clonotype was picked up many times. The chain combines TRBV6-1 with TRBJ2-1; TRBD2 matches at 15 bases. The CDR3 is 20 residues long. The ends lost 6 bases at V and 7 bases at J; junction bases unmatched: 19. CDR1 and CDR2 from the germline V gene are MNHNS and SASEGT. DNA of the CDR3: TGTGCCAGCAGCCGAAAAGTTCGGACTAGCGGGAGGGCCTTAGTAAATGAGCAGTTCTTC. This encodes CASSRKVRTSGRALVNEQFF.

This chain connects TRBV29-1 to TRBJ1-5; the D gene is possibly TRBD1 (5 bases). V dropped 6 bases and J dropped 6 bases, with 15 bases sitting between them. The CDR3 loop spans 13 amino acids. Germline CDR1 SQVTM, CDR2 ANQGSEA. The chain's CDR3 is CSVAPGGSQPQHF. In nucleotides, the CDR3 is TGCAGCGTCGCACCCGGGGGAAGTCAGCCCCAGCATTTT.

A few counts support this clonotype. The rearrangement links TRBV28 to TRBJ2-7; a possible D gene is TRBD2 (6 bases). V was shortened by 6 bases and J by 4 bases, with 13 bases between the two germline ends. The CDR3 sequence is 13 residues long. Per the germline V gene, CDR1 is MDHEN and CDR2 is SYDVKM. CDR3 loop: CASRPLATYEQYF. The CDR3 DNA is TGTGCCAGCAGACCTCTAGCGACGTACGAGCAGTACTTC.

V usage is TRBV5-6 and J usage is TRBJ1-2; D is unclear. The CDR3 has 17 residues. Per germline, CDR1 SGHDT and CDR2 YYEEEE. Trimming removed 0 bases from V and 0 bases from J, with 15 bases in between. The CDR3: CASSLGIIAEANYGYTF. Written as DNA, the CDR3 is TGTGCCAGCAGCTTGGGGATAATTGCGGAAGCTAACTATGGCTACACCTTC.

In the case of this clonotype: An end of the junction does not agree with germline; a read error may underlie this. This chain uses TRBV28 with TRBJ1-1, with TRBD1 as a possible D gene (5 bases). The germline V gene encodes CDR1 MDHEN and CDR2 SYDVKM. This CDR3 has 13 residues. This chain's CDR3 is CAGSLAGFTEAFF. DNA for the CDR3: TGTGCCGGCAGTTTGGCAGGGTTTACTGAAGCTTTCTTT. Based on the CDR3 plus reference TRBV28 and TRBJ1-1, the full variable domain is DVKVTQSSRYLVKRTGEKVFLECVQDMDHENMFWYRQDPGLGLRLIYFSYDVKMKEKGDIPEGYSVSREKKERFSLILESASTNQTSMYLCAGSLAGFTEAFFGQGTRLTVV.

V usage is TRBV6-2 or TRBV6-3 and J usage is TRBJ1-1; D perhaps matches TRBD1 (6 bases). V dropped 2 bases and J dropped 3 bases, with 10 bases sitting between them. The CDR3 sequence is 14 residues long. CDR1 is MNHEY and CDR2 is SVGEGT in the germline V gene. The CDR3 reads CASSYATGYTEAFF. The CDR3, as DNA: TGTGCCAGCAGTTACGCTACAGGGTACACTGAAGCTTTCTTT.

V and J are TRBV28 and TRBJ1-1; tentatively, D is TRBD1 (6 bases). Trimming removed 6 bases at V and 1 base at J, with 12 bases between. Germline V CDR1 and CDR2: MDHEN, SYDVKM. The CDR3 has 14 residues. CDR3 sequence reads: CASRTTGQNTEAFF. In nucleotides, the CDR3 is TGTGCCAGCAGGACCACGGGACAGAACACTGAAGCTTTCTTT.

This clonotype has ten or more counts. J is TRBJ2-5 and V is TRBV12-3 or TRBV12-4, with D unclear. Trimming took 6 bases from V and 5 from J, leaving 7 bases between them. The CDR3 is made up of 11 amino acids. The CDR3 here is CASSRTETQYF. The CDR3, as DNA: TGTGCCAGCAGCCGAACGGAGACCCAGTACTTC.

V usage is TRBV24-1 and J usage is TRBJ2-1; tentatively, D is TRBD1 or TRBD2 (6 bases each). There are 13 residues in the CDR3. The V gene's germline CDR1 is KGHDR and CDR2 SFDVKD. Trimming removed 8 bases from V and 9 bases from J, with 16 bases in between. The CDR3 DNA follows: TGTGCCACCACGGCTGGGCCGGGGGCTGAGCAGTTCTTC. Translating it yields CATTAGPGAEQFF.

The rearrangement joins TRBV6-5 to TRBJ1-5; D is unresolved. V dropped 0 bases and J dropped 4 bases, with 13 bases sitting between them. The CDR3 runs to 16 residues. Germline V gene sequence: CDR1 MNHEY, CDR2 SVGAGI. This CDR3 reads CASSYSKAGTNQPQHF. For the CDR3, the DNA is TGTGCCAGCAGTTACTCGAAGGCTGGCACTAATCAGCCCCAGCATTTT.